The clone carrying this TCR beta chain appeared a single time. The source of the sample is a study of blood T cell repertoires in COVID-19. Study as a whole: Sources were T cells, B-cell-depleted T cells, or PBMCs; the material itself was cDNA or gDNA.

How the authors handled the data: Cell counts per sample came from amplifying reference gene primers. The assay was immunoSEQ multiplex PCR, and TCRdb's table has in-frame clones only and misses some. D and trimming were read from the DNA, whereas the V and J calls and clone size are those reported in that table. The profile covers roughly 190,000 clones, with around 80% appearing a single time and roughly 6.7% taken by the ten largest. This CDR3 spans 15 amino acids. Trimming stripped 2 bases from V and 3 bases from J, with 13 bases between. The germline CDR1 and CDR2 sequences are MGHRA and YSYEKL.

This chain uses TRBV4-1 with TRBJ2-5, with D perhaps TRBD1 (6 bases). Sequences were obtained from peripheral blood. The TCR originated in a man aged 55 to 70 with acute or convalescent COVID-19. In DNA, the CDR3 is TGCGCCAGCAGCCAACAAAACAGGGTTGAAGAGACCCAGTACTTC. Translating gives CASSQQNRVEETQYF.